Below are 9 T cell receptor beta chains sequenced from a single sample in a study of T cell responses to AZD1222 COVID-19 vaccine. The protocol was immunoSEQ multiplex PCR, while the TCRdb copy is restricted to in-frame clones and leaves out a portion. Among about 160,000 clones listed, less than 95% were seen once. The specimen comprised peripheral blood, sampled on day 0 of AZD1222 vaccination. Receptors originate from an adult in good health.

V gene TRBV12-3 or TRBV12-4 combines with J gene TRBJ2-5; D is unclear. With 3 bases removed from V and 5 bases from J, the gap between germline ends came to 10 bases. The CDR3 sequence is 13 residues long. The chain's CDR3 is CASSFTLAETQYF. The CDR3, as DNA: TGTGCCAGCAGTTTTACTCTGGCGGAGACCCAGTACTTC.

The CDR3 here is CASSQQLNEKLFF. The CDR3 region has the DNA TGCGCCAGCAGCCAACAGCTCAATGAAAAACTGTTTTTT. The chain couples TRBV4-1 to TRBJ1-4, with D hard to call. This CDR3 comprises 13 residues. V shed 2 bases and J shed 5 bases, with 6 bases lying between them. Germline lookup yields CDR1 MGHRA and CDR2 YSYEKL.

This chain joins TRBV7-9 and TRBJ2-3; D may correspond to TRBD1 or TRBD2 (5 bases each). Germline V gene data show CDR1 as SEHNR and CDR2 as FQNEAQ (reference sequence). V was pared by 5 bases and J by 3 bases, with 18 bases between. This CDR3 is 16 amino acids long. CDR3 bases: TGTGCCAGCAGCCGAGGTGGGGGAGAGTCGACAGATACGCAGTATTTT. As protein: CASSRGGGESTDTQYF.

The V gene is TRBV4-3, the J gene TRBJ1-3, with D hard to call. This CDR3 has 18 amino acids. V lost 0 bases and J 0 bases, leaving 15 bases between the germline ends. Germline V CDR1 and CDR2: LGHNA, YSLEER. The CDR3 nucleotides are TGCGCCAGCAGCCAAGATCAATCAGTGAGGCTCTCTGGAAACACCATATATTTT. Amino acid sequence: CASSQDQSVRLSGNTIYF.

The J gene is TRBJ2-2, the V gene TRBV5-4; 15 nucleotides agree with TRBD2. The V gene's germline CDR1 is SGHNT and CDR2 YYREEE (reference sequence). CDR3 size: 19 residues. The J segment lost 1 base and the V segment lost 0 bases, leaving 4 bases of the junction unmatched. DNA for the CDR3: TGTGCCAGCAGCTTGGAGGGACTAGCGGGGGGATTGAACACCGGGGAGCTGTTTTTT. Amino acid sequence: CASSLEGLAGGLNTGELFF.

The V and J genes are TRBV3-1 (or the pseudogene TRBV3-2) and TRBJ2-5; 10 positions match TRBD2. V lost 1 base to trimming and J lost 5 bases; unmatched junction nucleotides: 4. Germline V CDR1 and CDR2: LGHDT, YNNKEL (reference sequence). The CDR3 length is 15 residues. The CDR3 DNA reads as TGTGCCAGCAGCCAAGCGACTAGCGGGTGGGAGACCCAGTACTTC. Amino acids: CASSQATSGWETQYF.

This clone turned up a few times. The genes are TRBV1 and TRBJ2-7; TRBD2 is taken as the D call from the table, unchecked against the DNA. TRBV1 is noted as a pseudogene. CDR3 size: 17 residues. In nucleotides, the CDR3 is TGCACCAGCAGCCAAGATGCCTATTTTCGATTTGTTTTCGAGCAGTACGTC. Translated: CTSSQDAYFRFVFEQYV.

The V and J genes are TRBV28 and TRBJ2-7; 7 nucleotides align to TRBD2. V trimming: 5 bases; J trimming: 2 bases; junction bases outside the gene matches: 6. CDR1 is MDHEN, CDR2 SYDVKM, per germline. The CDR3 runs 14 residues. CDR3 loop: CASSLASGTYEQYV. In DNA, the CDR3 is TGTGCCAGCAGTCTCGCTAGCGGAACCTACGAGCAGTACGTC.

This chain connects TRBV28 to TRBJ1-1; tentatively, D is TRBD1 (6 bases). This CDR3 spans 11 amino acids. V was clipped by 7 bases and J by 11 bases, with 14 bases between them. Germline V gives CDR1 MDHEN, CDR2 SYDVKM. The CDR3 is CASTHWRGAFF. The CDR3 nucleotides are TGTGCCAGCACCCATTGGAGGGGGGCTTTCTTT.